This record concerns one T cell receptor (beta chain) sequence. The source of the sample is a study of CD8+ T cells in alopecia areata. Study background: At a dose of 5 to 10 mg twice daily, oral tofacitinib was given to treated patients.

J was trimmed by 2 bases and V by 5 bases; bases with no gene match: 6. This CDR3 spans 14 amino acids. Looked up from germline, CDR1 is LNHNV and CDR2 is YYDKDF (reference sequence). Alopecia areata patients had lesional scalp punch biopsies and peripheral blood taken from them. After isolation, RNA underwent reverse transcription to generate cDNA as the sequencing template. Only in-frame clones appear in the TCRdb table, and some are missing; sequencing was by immunoSEQ multiplex PCR. The sample yields around 15,000 clones, 50% to 75% seen once. Sequencing was performed on skin. The clonotype comes from a human donor with alopecia areata. V and J are TRBV15 and TRBJ2-7; 7 bases line up with TRBD1. The CDR3 region is CATSPYRGPYEQYF. For the CDR3, the DNA is TGTGCCACCAGCCCCTACAGGGGACCCTACGAGCAGTACTTC.